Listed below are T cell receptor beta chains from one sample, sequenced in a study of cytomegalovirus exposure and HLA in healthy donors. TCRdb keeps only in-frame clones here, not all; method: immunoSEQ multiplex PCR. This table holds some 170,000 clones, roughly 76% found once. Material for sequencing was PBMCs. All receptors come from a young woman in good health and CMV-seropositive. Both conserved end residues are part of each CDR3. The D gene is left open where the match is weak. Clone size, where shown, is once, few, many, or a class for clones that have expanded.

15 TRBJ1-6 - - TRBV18 TGTGCCAGATCAAACGCGGGCTGGGTAGAATCACCCCTCCACTTT CARSNAGWVESPLHF
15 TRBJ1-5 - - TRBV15 TGTGCCACCAGCATCACCAGGGGCCTCAGTCAGCCCCAGCATTTT CATSITRGLSQPQHF
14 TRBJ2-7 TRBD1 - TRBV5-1 TGCGCCAGCAGCCCGGGACAGCCGGCCTACGAGCAGTACTTC CASSPGQPAYEQYF
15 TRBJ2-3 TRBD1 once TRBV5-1 TGCGCCAGCAAGTCCGGGACAGCAAGCACAGATACGCAGTATTTT CASKSGTASTDTQYF
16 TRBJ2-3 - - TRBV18 TGTGCCAGCTCACCACAACAGGCAGCTAGCACAGATACGCAGTATTTT CASSPQQAASTDTQYF
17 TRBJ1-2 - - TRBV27 TGTGCCAGCAGTCCACAGGGAGTGGGACACGGACTTTTGGGCTACACCTTC CASSPQGVGHGLLGYTF
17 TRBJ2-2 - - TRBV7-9 TGTGCCAGCAGCGGGCGAGGTTGGGGAGAGAACACCGGGGAGCTGTTTTTT CASSGRGWGENTGELFF
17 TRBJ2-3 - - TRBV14 TGTGCCAGCAGCCACCCCAAGGTAGGGGCGAGGACAGATACGCAGTATTTT CASSHPKVGARTDTQYF
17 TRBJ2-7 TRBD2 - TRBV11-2 TGTGCCAGCAGCTTCATCTCCGGACTAGCGGGAAGGAACGAGCAGTACTTC CASSFISGLAGRNEQYF
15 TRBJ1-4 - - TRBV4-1 TGCGCCAGCAGCCCCTTCGGAGGGTTGAATGAAAAACTGTTTTTT CASSPFGGLNEKLFF
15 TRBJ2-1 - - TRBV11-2 TGTGCCAGCAGCTTAGAACAGGGAATTTCCAATGAGCAGTTCTTC CASSLEQGISNEQFF
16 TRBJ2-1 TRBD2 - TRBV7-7 TGTGCCAGCAGCTTACACGGGGGGGCGAGATACAATGAGCAGTTCTTC CASSLHGGARYNEQFF
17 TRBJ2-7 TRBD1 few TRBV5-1 TGCGCCAGCAGCTTCTCAATACTCGGGACAGGCCACTACGAGCAGTACTTC CASSFSILGTGHYEQYF
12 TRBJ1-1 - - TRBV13 TGTGCCAGCAGCCTCGGGAGTACTGAAGCTTTCTTT CASSLGSTEAFF
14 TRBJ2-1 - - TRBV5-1 TGCGCCAGCAGCTTGGTTCCCGGGAGCAATGAGCAGTTCTTC CASSLVPGSNEQFF
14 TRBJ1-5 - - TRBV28 TGTGCCAGCAGTTTTTTGGGCTACAATCAGCCCCAGCATTTT CASSFLGYNQPQHF
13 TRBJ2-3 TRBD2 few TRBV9 TGTGCCAGCGGGGGACTAGCCCCAGATACGCAGTATTTT CASGGLAPDTQYF